Listed below are T cell receptor beta chains from one sample, sequenced in a study of shared clonotypes between healthy human individuals. The table came from immunoSEQ multiplex PCR; TCRdb's copy has only in-frame clones and leaves some out. The profile covers around 990,000 clones, with approximately 80% appearing a single time and almost 0.9% taken by the ten largest. The sequencing input was memory CD4+ T cells from PBMCs. The receptors stem from a man between 18 and 29 years old in good health. Some clones in this sample may be carry-over from other donors' samples. The CDR3 runs from the conserved cysteine through the conserved F or W. D genes are given only for firm matches. Some rows have no size entry. The others give once, few or many, or a class for an expanded clone.

TRBJ2-1 | - | TRBV5-8 | - | CASSFAQGSYNEQFF | TGTGCCAGCAGCTTTGCACAGGGCTCCTACAATGAGCAGTTCTTC
TRBJ2-5 | TRBD1 | TRBV5-1 | - | CASSLVTGDETQYF | TGCGCCAGCAGCTTGGTGACAGGGGATGAGACCCAGTACTTC
TRBJ2-2 | - | TRBV4-2 | - | CASSQDRVATGELFF | TGTGCCAGCAGCCAAGATCGGGTGGCTACCGGGGAGCTGTTTTTT
TRBJ2-3 | TRBD1 | TRBV19 | once | CASRNRGGPGTDTQYF | TGTGCCAGTAGAAACAGGGGCGGGCCGGGCACAGATACGCAGTATTTT
TRBJ2-6 | - | TRBV7-2 | once | CASTTTLSSGANVLTF | TGTGCCAGCACCACGACATTGAGCTCTGGGGCCAACGTCCTGACTTTC
TRBJ2-7 | - | TRBV28 | few | CASRVSGLGYEQYF | TGTGCCAGCAGAGTCTCAGGGTTAGGCTACGAGCAGTACTTC
TRBJ2-6 | - | TRBV29-1 | - | CSVVGRSGANVLTF | TGCAGCGTTGTAGGGAGATCTGGGGCCAACGTCCTGACTTTC
TRBJ2-7 | TRBD1 | TRBV14 | many | CASSQGQGAASYEQYF | TGTGCCAGCAGCCAGGGACAGGGGGCAGCGTCCTACGAGCAGTACTTC
TRBJ1-2 | - | TRBV11-2 | once | CASSLDRANGYTF | TGTGCCAGCAGCTTAGACAGGGCGAATGGCTACACCTTC
TRBJ1-1 | - | TRBV28 | - | CASTQGGMNTEAFF | TGTGCCAGCACACAGGGAGGCATGAACACTGAAGCTTTCTTT
TRBJ2-7 | - | TRBV19 | once | CASQGQGFAEQYF | TGTGCCAGCCAGGGGCAGGGTTTTGCCGAGCAGTACTTC
TRBJ2-7 | TRBD1 | TRBV25-1 | - | CASSFTGGSIYEQYF | TGTGCCAGCAGCTTCACAGGGGGCTCAATCTACGAGCAGTACTTC
TRBJ2-3 | TRBD2 | TRBV9 | many | CASSVEGSGRRTQYF | TGTGCCAGCAGCGTAGAGGGTAGCGGGAGGCGTACGCAGTATTTT
TRBJ1-5 | TRBD1 | TRBV10-3 | - | CAISESRTGGRQPQHF | TGTGCCATCAGTGAGTCCCGGACAGGGGGTCGTCAGCCCCAGCATTTT
TRBJ1-5 | TRBD1 | TRBV28 | - | CASSGDRAGQPQHF | TGTGCCAGCAGTGGGGACAGAGCTGGGCAGCCCCAGCATTTT
TRBJ1-2 | TRBD1 | TRBV4-1 | - | CASSQGGGRGPSGNYGYTF | TGCGCCAGCAGCCAAGGAGGCGGGAGGGGGCCATCGGGTAACTATGGCTACACCTTC
TRBJ1-2 | - | TRBV28 | - | CASSRLNYGYTF | TGTGCCAGCAGTCGCCTTAACTATGGCTACACCTTC
TRBJ2-7 | - | TRBV7-2 | - | CASSLESAASSYEQYF | TGTGCCAGCAGCTTAGAGTCGGCGGCGAGCTCCTACGAGCAGTACTTC
TRBJ2-7 | - | TRBV4-2 | - | CASSHLETGPYEQYF | TGTGCCAGCAGCCACCTTGAGACAGGTCCCTACGAGCAGTACTTC
TRBJ2-5 | - | TRBV5-1 | - | CASSLSAGQETQYF | TGCGCCAGCAGCTTGTCAGCGGGCCAAGAGACCCAGTACTTC
TRBJ2-7 | TRBD1 | TRBV28 | few | CASSLQGATYEQYF | TGTGCCAGCAGTCTGCAGGGGGCTACCTACGAGCAGTACTTC
TRBJ1-2 | - | TRBV11-1 | many | CASSISTNYGYTF | TGTGCCAGCAGCATCAGTACTAACTATGGCTACACCTTC
TRBJ1-1 | - | TRBV7-2 | - | CASSLVEASKAFF | TGTGCCAGCAGCTTAGTTGAGGCCAGCAAAGCTTTCTTT
TRBJ2-7 | - | TRBV10-3 | - | CATVTGMGAYEQYF | TGTGCCACGGTCACGGGGATGGGAGCCTACGAGCAGTACTTC
TRBJ1-2 | - | TRBV7-9 | - | CASYTALGQGANYGYTF | TGTGCCAGCTATACCGCCTTGGGGCAGGGAGCTAACTATGGCTACACCTTC
TRBJ1-5 | - | TRBV7-9 | - | CASSSWDGYNQPQHF | TGTGCCAGCAGCTCTTGGGACGGCTACAATCAGCCCCAGCATTTT
TRBJ2-1 | - | TRBV7-9 | once | CASSSRLVAEQFF | TGTGCCAGCAGCAGCCGACTAGTGGCTGAGCAGTTCTTC
TRBJ2-1 | - | TRBV7-2 | - | CASTLSRAREQFF | TGTGCCAGCACCCTCTCCCGAGCTAGAGAGCAGTTCTTC
TRBJ1-2 | - | TRBV18 | few | CASSPPGSGSYGYTF | TGTGCCAGCTCACCACCGGGTTCGGGGAGCTATGGCTACACCTTC
TRBJ2-7 | - | TRBV28 | - | CASSPQQGVKYEQYF | TGTGCCAGCAGTCCCCAACAGGGTGTTAAGTACGAGCAGTACTTC
TRBJ1-1 | TRBD1 | TRBV19 | - | CASSRTGATEAFF | TGTGCCAGTAGTAGAACAGGGGCGACTGAAGCTTTCTTT
TRBJ1-5 | - | TRBV9 | once | CASSPEGQGWDQPQHF | TGTGCCAGCAGCCCCGAGGGCCAGGGGTGGGATCAGCCCCAGCATTTT
TRBJ2-7 | - | TRBV28 | few | CASSLGAGGVNEQYF | TGTGCCAGCAGCCTGGGCGCAGGAGGGGTCAACGAGCAGTACTTC
TRBJ1-2 | TRBD1 | TRBV30 | - | CAWSPATGGTYGYTF | TGTGCCTGGAGTCCCGCCACAGGGGGCACCTATGGCTACACCTTC
TRBJ2-2 | - | TRBV27 | - | CASSLGLASGELFF | TGTGCCAGCAGTTTAGGCCTAGCCTCCGGGGAGCTGTTTTTT
TRBJ1-2 | TRBD1 | TRBV28 | few | CASSLTGGYGYTF | TGTGCCAGCAGTCTTACAGGGGGCTATGGCTACACCTTC
TRBJ2-1 | - | TRBV28 | many | CASINNNEQFF | TGTGCCAGCATCAACAACAATGAGCAGTTCTTC
TRBJ1-5 | - | TRBV10-3 | - | CAISESYRASQPQHF | TGTGCCATCAGTGAATCTTACAGGGCGAGCCAGCCCCAGCATTTT
TRBJ1-1 | - | TRBV5-8 | - | CASSLGTLEAFF | TGTGCCAGCAGCTTGGGCACCCTTGAAGCTTTCTTT
TRBJ1-1 | TRBD1 | TRBV28 | - | CASSSGQVRNTEAFF | TGTGCCAGCAGTTCGGGACAGGTTCGGAACACTGAAGCTTTCTTT
TRBJ1-2 | - | TRBV6-5 | few | CASSPLTANYGYTF | TGTGCCAGCAGTCCCTTGACAGCTAACTATGGCTACACCTTC
TRBJ1-1 | - | TRBV28 | - | CASRGDRVRAEAFF | TGTGCCAGCAGGGGGGACCGGGTCCGAGCTGAAGCTTTCTTT
TRBJ1-5 | - | TRBV28 | - | CASNQGRHRPQHF | TGTGCCAGCAATCAGGGGAGGCATAGGCCCCAGCATTTT
TRBJ2-5 | - | TRBV5-1 | - | CASSFWKGTTQGETQYF | TGCGCCAGCAGCTTTTGGAAGGGGACAACGCAGGGGGAGACCCAGTACTTC
TRBJ1-6 | - | TRBV30 | - | CASKPGPVSPLHF | TGTGCCTCAAAACCGGGACCGGTTTCACCCCTCCACTTT
TRBJ2-2 | - | TRBV28 | once | CASSLGPGELFF | TGTGCCAGCAGCCTCGGACCCGGGGAGCTGTTTTTT
TRBJ1-1 | - | TRBV20-1 | once | CSAYTGTEAFF | TGCAGTGCTTATACAGGGACTGAAGCTTTCTTT